These 18 T cell receptor beta chains were all obtained from the same sample, sequenced in a study of blood T cell repertoires in COVID-19. Profiled with immunoSEQ multiplex PCR; TCRdb holds only in-frame clones, not every one. The sample records about 380,000 clones, around 87% being singletons. The sample was PBMCs or T cells enriched from blood (not recorded which). The receptor set was obtained from a man aged 25 to 40 who had recovered from COVID-19.

The rearrangement links TRBV11-2 to TRBJ2-6, with D perhaps TRBD2 (5 bases). Germline V CDR1 and CDR2: SGHAT, FQNNGV. The CDR3 covers 15 residues. Trimming left V 3 bases short and J 2 bases short, with 8 bases between. The CDR3 region is CASSFYGAGANVLTF. In DNA form, the CDR3 reads TGTGCCAGCAGCTTTTACGGGGCTGGGGCCAACGTCCTGACTTTC.

The gene calls are TRBV10-3 and TRBJ1-2; 8 bases line up with TRBD1. Germline lookup yields CDR1 ENHRY and CDR2 SYGVKD. This CDR3 comprises 11 residues. The V gene end was trimmed by 11 bases and the J gene end by 6 bases; junction bases not matched to a gene: 5. DNA for the CDR3: TGTGCCGGACAGGGCGGCGATGGCTACACCTTC. Protein: CAGQGGDGYTF.

The V and J genes are TRBV25-1 and TRBJ1-4; perhaps TRBD1 as D (6 bases). The CDR3 extends over 18 amino acids. The germline V and J ends were trimmed by 1 base and 5 bases, with 20 bases remaining between them. CDR1 and CDR2 (germline): MGHDK, SYGVNS. The CDR3 DNA sequence: TGTGCCAGCAGTGAATCTCTAATTGGGTGGCAGGGGAATGAAAAACTGTTTTTT. It specifies CASSESLIGWQGNEKLFF.

J is TRBJ2-2 and V is TRBV19; no clear D gene. The V end was cut by 7 bases, the J end by 3 bases, with 6 bases between. The CDR3 sequence is 12 residues long. Per germline, CDR1 LNHDA and CDR2 SQIVND (reference sequence). The CDR3 DNA is TGTGCCAGTAAGACTGACACCGGGGAGCTGTTTTTT. This codes for CASKTDTGELFF. Combining the CDR3 with reference TRBV19 and TRBJ2-2 gives the whole variable domain DGGITQSPKYLFRKEGQNVTLSCEQNLNHDAMYWYRQDPGQGLRLIYYSQIVNDFQKGDIAEGYSVSREKKESFPLTVTSAQKNPTAFYLCASKTDTGELFFGEGSRLTVL.

The rearrangement joins TRBV12-5 to TRBJ1-5; 9 bases line up with TRBD1. There are 16 residues in the CDR3. CDR1 is LGHNT and CDR2 is FRNRAP in the germline V gene. After removal of 0 bases from V and 5 bases from J, the junction contained 5 bases not matched to a gene. The CDR3 DNA is TGTGCTAGTGGTTTGGTACTGGGACAGGGACATCAGCCCCAGCATTTT. Protein sequence: CASGLVLGQGHQPQHF.

The chain recombines TRBV18 with TRBJ1-4; D uncertain. The V end was cut by 8 bases, the J end by 7 bases, with 14 bases between. There are 13 residues in the CDR3. Germline V gene lookup returns CDR1 KGHSH and CDR2 LQKENI. CDR3 residues: CASLPTPLEKLFF. DNA for the CDR3: TGTGCCAGCCTCCCCACACCCCTTGAAAAACTGTTTTTT.

The CDR3 nucleotides read TGTGCCATCAGTGAGTCCTCTCAAGAGACCCAGTACTTC. This gives the protein CAISESSQETQYF. The V call is TRBV10-3, the J call TRBJ2-5; D is uncertain. From germline, CDR1 is ENHRY and CDR2 SYGVKD. The CDR3 spans 13 residues. V was pared by 0 bases and J by 2 bases, with 4 bases between.

This clone was seen only a few times. This rearrangement joins TRBV3-1 (or the pseudogene TRBV3-2) to TRBJ1-3, with D unresolved. The CDR3 covers 17 residues. Trimming took off 1 base at V and 2 bases at J, with 15 bases between the two ends. CDR1 is LGHDT, CDR2 YNNKEL, per germline (reference sequence). CDR3 in amino acids: CASSQGEGLMTGNTIYF. Here the CDR3 DNA reads TGTGCCAGCAGCCAAGGAGAGGGATTAATGACTGGAAACACCATATATTTT.

V usage is TRBV7-9 and J usage is TRBJ2-7; tentative D call: TRBD1 (6 bases). V lost 5 bases to trimming and J lost 2 bases, with 13 bases between them. The germline CDR1 and CDR2 sequences are SEHNR and FQNEAQ (reference sequence). This CDR3 is 14 amino acids long. CDR3 nucleotide sequence: TGTGCCAGCAGCCGTCCCGGGACAACCTACGAGCAGTACTTC. This codes for CASSRPGTTYEQYF.

The gene calls are TRBV10-3 and TRBJ2-1; TRBD2 agrees at 8 bases. CDR1 ENHRY and CDR2 SYGVKD come from the germline V gene. There are 13 residues in the CDR3. V was pared by 2 bases and J by 6 bases, with 0 bases of the junction left unmatched. In nucleotides, the CDR3 is TGTGCCATCAGTGAGGGGACTAGCAATGAGCAGTTCTTC. Translation gives CAISEGTSNEQFF.

This sequence joins TRBV7-8 and TRBJ2-5; 13 positions match TRBD2. Germline assignment: CDR1 SGHVS and CDR2 FQNEAQ. J was trimmed by 4 bases and V by 5 bases; bases with no gene match: 10. This CDR3 region has 17 residues. This CDR3 reads CASSPYRLAGGRETQYF. The DNA for the CDR3 is TGTGCCAGCAGCCCCTACCGACTAGCGGGGGGCCGAGAGACCCAGTACTTC. The full variable domain, with the rest looked up from reference TRBV7-8 and TRBJ2-5, is GAGVSQSPRYKVAKRGQDVALRCDPISGHVSLFWYQQALGQGPEFLTYFQNEAQLDKSGLPSDRFFAERPEGSVSTLKIQRTQQEDSAVYLCASSPYRLAGGRETQYFGPGTRLLVL.

This clone was observed a single time. The V call is TRBV7-3, the J call TRBJ1-5; D is perhaps TRBD1 (5 bases). This CDR3 spans 13 amino acids. The germline V and J ends were trimmed by 3 bases and 15 bases, with 18 bases remaining between them. The germline gives CDR1 SGHTA, CDR2 FQGTGA. The CDR3 region has the DNA TGTGCCAGCAGCTTGGACGGGGGACTCCCTTGGCATTTT. Encoded protein: CASSLDGGLPWHF. Together with reference TRBV7-3 and TRBJ1-5, the CDR3 gives the full variable domain: GAGVSQTPSNKVTEKGKYVELRCDPISGHTALYWYRQSLGQGPEFLIYFQGTGAADDSGLPNDRFFAVRPEGSVSTLKIQRTERGDSAVYLCASSLDGGLPWHFGDGTRLSIL.

This rearrangement joins TRBV15 to TRBJ2-3; D is unresolved. V was cut by 3 bases and J by 0 bases, with 4 bases left in between. CDR1 is LNHNV and CDR2 is YYDKDF in the germline V gene (reference sequence). This CDR3 has 13 amino acids. This chain's CDR3 is CATSSRSTDTQYF. CDR3 bases: TGTGCCACCAGCAGTAGAAGCACAGATACGCAGTATTTT.

The chain employs TRBV9 and TRBJ2-5; TRBD1 is a possible D gene (5 bases). The V end was cut by 2 bases, the J end by 5 bases, with 13 bases between. This CDR3 spans 14 amino acids. Germline CDR1 SGDLS, CDR2 YYNGEE. This CDR3 reads CASSVPDSYETQYF. The DNA for the CDR3 is TGTGCCAGCAGCGTTCCCGACAGTTACGAGACCCAGTACTTC.

The CDR3 sequence is CASTSRGRHTEAFF. DNA of the CDR3: TGTGCCAGCACCTCCCGGGGGAGACACACTGAAGCTTTCTTT. The rearrangement links TRBV27 to TRBJ1-1, with a weak D call TRBD1 (5 bases). Per the germline V gene, CDR1 is MNHEY and CDR2 is SMNVEV (reference sequence). Deletions cut 7 bases from V and 3 bases from J, with 15 bases between. This CDR3 is 14 amino acids long.

The chain recombines TRBV10-3 with TRBJ1-5, with 12 bases aligning to TRBD1. Trimming removed 1 base from V and 7 bases from J; junction bases left unmatched: 5. This CDR3 is built from 16 residues. The germline V gene has CDR1 ENHRY and CDR2 SYGVKD. In DNA form, the CDR3 reads TGTGCCATCAGTGAGTTGGGACAGGGGGCCGGACAGCCCCAGCATTTT. Translation: CAISELGQGAGQPQHF.

The chain uses TRBV7-2 and TRBJ2-4; the D gene is possibly TRBD1 (6 bases). The CDR3 loop spans 11 amino acids. Trimming left V 4 bases short and J 15 bases short, with 13 bases between. Germline loops: CDR1 SGHTA, CDR2 FQGNSA. CDR3 region: CASSSRDMWYF. CDR3 in DNA: TGTGCCAGCAGCTCCCGGGACATGTGGTACTTC.

The chain has TRBV19 and TRBJ1-3; D not certain. Germline CDR1 and CDR2: LNHDA and SQIVND (reference sequence). CDR3 length equals 14 residues. The V gene lost 7 bases and the J gene lost 0 bases, with 10 bases spanning the gap. The chain's CDR3 is CASKSAHSGNTIYF. The CDR3, as DNA: TGTGCCAGTAAGTCAGCGCACTCTGGAAACACCATATATTTT. The variable domain in full, with the rest retrieved from reference TRBV19 and TRBJ1-3, is DGGITQSPKYLFRKEGQNVTLSCEQNLNHDAMYWYRQDPGQGLRLIYYSQIVNDFQKGDIAEGYSVSREKKESFPLTVTSAQKNPTAFYLCASKSAHSGNTIYFGEGSWLTVV.